The present entry profiles one T cell receptor (beta chain) with its context. The authors reverse transcribed roughly 0.5 to 1 ug RNA with random hexamers. TCRdb re-called the immunoSEQ multiplex PCR reads with MiXCR, one entry per CDR3 protein. This repertoire shows about 300,000 distinct CDR3 sequences, approximately 90% found once; its top ten account for less than 0.2%. This sample is drawn from a study of CD8 T cells in Susac syndrome. CDR3 length: 19 residues. V shed 4 bases and J 5 bases; nucleotides not matched to a gene: 19. Germline CDR1 reads MNHNS; CDR2 reads SASEGT. Purification of the CD8+ and CD4+ T cells relied on negative isolation, and TEMRA cells underwent FACS enrichment.

Input material: CD8+ T cells from PBMCs. The TCR sequence derives from a human donor with multiple sclerosis. The V gene is TRBV6-1, the J gene TRBJ2-5; 10 positions agree with TRBD2. CDR3 protein: CASSAAGPWTSGTGETQYF. Here the CDR3 DNA reads TGTGCCAGCAGTGCCGCGGGGCCCTGGACTAGCGGCACTGGGGAGACCCAGTACTTC.